This record looks at one T cell receptor beta chain sequence and its context. Its antigen is unidentified. This entry comes from a study of T cells expressing NK-cell markers. Study background: There were seven HCMV-seropositive donors and one seronegative donor among the eight sequenced.

Study-wide findings and caveats: These same clonotypes (in four donors) also led the CD3+CD56-NKG2C+ fraction. About 1.0-8% of CD8+ T cells in more than 5 donors belonged to dominant NKG2C+ clonotypes.

Reanalyzing the 5' RACE reads, TCRdb keeps one entry per CDR3 protein, without DNA. The sample's table shows 500,000 to 700,000 distinct CDR3 sequences. The CDR3 sequence is 14 residues long. In germline, CDR1 is SGHAT, CDR2 FQNNGV. Material: blood T cells: a sorted CD56 or NKG2C T cell subset, CD4+ or CD8+ T cells, or bulk PBMC T cells (not recorded which). The chain has TRBV11-2 and TRBJ2-5. This sequence originates from a man aged 18 to 30 in good health. The CDR3 protein is CASSTIQGQETQYF.